The 22 T cell receptor beta chains given below trace back to one sample, sequenced in a study of control samples from healthy donors and cancer patients. Assay: immunoSEQ multiplex PCR; the TCRdb copy retains only in-frame clones and omits some. Of about 130,000 clones listed, around 94% are singletons. Sequenced material: PBMCs. Receptor source: a man aged 80 or over with head and neck cancer.

The table lists this clone with a count of one. V is TRBV5-5 and J is TRBJ1-2; D is ambiguous. Trimming took off 1 base at V and 7 bases at J, with 14 bases between the two ends. Germline values: CDR1 SGHKS, CDR2 YYEKEE (reference sequence). This CDR3 is 14 amino acids long. As DNA, the CDR3 is TGTGCCAGCAGCTTGTTAACCCAAGCAGGTGGCTACACCTTC. Translated: CASSLLTQAGGYTF.

The DNA of the CDR3 is TGTGCCAGTCGGAGCAGAGTGAACACTGAAGCTTTCTTT. It yields the protein CASRSRVNTEAFF. This rearrangement joins TRBV9 to TRBJ1-1; D gene unclear. Germline loops: CDR1 SGDLS, CDR2 YYNGEE. CDR3 length: 13 amino acids. Trimming shortened V by 8 bases and J by 0 bases, and 11 bases separated the two germline ends.

The gene calls are TRBV5-4 and TRBJ1-1; D is uncertain. This CDR3 has 12 amino acids. Trimming removed 6 bases from V and 5 bases from J, with 11 bases in between. CDR1 SGHNT and CDR2 YYREEE come from the germline V gene (reference sequence). CDR3 protein: CASTPRGTEAFF. The CDR3 nucleotides read TGTGCCAGCACCCCGCGAGGGACTGAAGCTTTCTTT.

The rearrangement joins TRBV5-1 to TRBJ2-5; D unclear. This CDR3 has 12 amino acids. Germline V gives CDR1 SGHRS, CDR2 YFSETQ. Trimming removed 0 bases from V and 4 bases from J, with 4 bases in between. CDR3 DNA: TGCGCCAGCAGCTTGGCCGGAGAGACCCAGTACTTC. Protein: CASSLAGETQYF.

V is TRBV18 and J is TRBJ2-6, with no clear D. Trimming took off 1 base at V and 0 bases at J, with 4 bases between the two ends. Germline CDR1 KGHSH, CDR2 LQKENI. The CDR3 length is 15 residues. The CDR3 DNA reads TGTGCCAGCTCACCACAGGGCTCTGGGGCCAACGTCCTGACTTTC. The encoded protein is CASSPQGSGANVLTF.

This clone came up once. CDR3 sequence: CASSAGLAGYTDTQYF. The DNA for the CDR3 is TGTGCCAGCAGCGCGGGACTAGCGGGGTACACAGATACGCAGTATTTT. The chain uses TRBV11-3 and TRBJ2-3; 13 bases fit TRBD2. Trimming removed 5 bases from V and 2 bases from J; junction bases left unmatched: 4. This CDR3 is 16 amino acids long. Per the germline V gene, CDR1 is SGHNT and CDR2 is YENEEA.

V is TRBV12-3 or TRBV12-4 and J is TRBJ1-2; no definite D call. Trimming cost V 10 bases and J 4 bases, with 10 bases left between them. This CDR3 region has 11 residues. The CDR3 bases are TGTGCCACCCAGGCCTCCTATGGCTACACCTTC. It translates to CATQASYGYTF.

The rearrangement links TRBV10-3 to TRBJ2-7, with D possibly TRBD2 on 5 matching bases. This CDR3 is built from 11 residues. V was pared by 4 bases and J by 4 bases, with 5 bases between. Germline V gene lookup returns CDR1 ENHRY and CDR2 SYGVKD. DNA for the CDR3: TGTGCCATCAGTGGAGGGTACGAGCAGTACTTC. It yields the protein CAISGGYEQYF.

This clone was detected only once. V usage is TRBV25-1 and J usage is TRBJ2-7; the D gene is possibly TRBD2 (7 bases). From germline, CDR1 is MGHDK and CDR2 SYGVNS. The V end lost 7 bases, the J end lost 7 bases, and 14 bases lay between the germline ends. The CDR3 consists of 12 residues. CDR3: CASTGGQWEQYF. CDR3 nucleotide sequence: TGTGCCAGCACCGGGGGGCAGTGGGAGCAGTACTTC.

The rearrangement uses TRBV5-8 and TRBJ1-1, with 8 bases matching TRBD1. The CDR3 has 14 residues. Germline CDR1 and CDR2: SGHTS and YDEGEE. The V gene end was trimmed by 4 bases and the J gene end by 4 bases; junction bases not matched to a gene: 6. The CDR3 region has the DNA TGTGCCAGCAGCCGGGACAGGACTGGCACTGAAGCTTTCTTT. Protein sequence: CASSRDRTGTEAFF.

V is TRBV15 and J is TRBJ1-2; the D is unclear. V lost 0 bases and J 2 bases, leaving 4 bases between the germline ends. This CDR3 spans 13 amino acids. Germline V gene sequence: CDR1 LNHNV, CDR2 YYDKDF (reference sequence). The CDR3 reads CATSRDPNYGYTF. The CDR3 bases are TGTGCCACCAGCAGAGATCCGAACTATGGCTACACCTTC.

The chain couples TRBV11-2 to TRBJ2-7, with 14 bases that match TRBD2. CDR1 is SGHAT and CDR2 is FQNNGV in the germline V gene. V shed 3 bases and J 4 bases; nucleotides not matched to a gene: 5. The CDR3 is 16 amino acids. The CDR3 DNA sequence: TGTGCCAGCAGCTTCTTCGGGACTAGCGGGGGATACGAGCAGTACTTC. It specifies CASSFFGTSGGYEQYF.

The rearrangement joins TRBV4-1 to TRBJ2-6; D may match TRBD1 or TRBD2 (5 bases each). This CDR3 is 17 amino acids long. CDR1 is MGHRA and CDR2 is YSYEKL in the germline V gene. The V gene lost 4 bases and the J gene lost 0 bases, with 13 bases spanning the gap. CDR3 sequence (DNA): TGCGCCAGCAGCCGCCGGGACGCCGGCTCTGGGGCCAACGTCCTGACTTTC. Amino acids: CASSRRDAGSGANVLTF.

This clone was observed once. This rearrangement joins TRBV10-3 to TRBJ1-3; D is unresolved. The V gene's germline CDR1 is ENHRY and CDR2 SYGVKD. V lost 3 bases and J lost 5, with 11 bases in between. This CDR3 is built from 14 residues. CDR3 coding DNA: TGTGCCATCAGTGAAGGGCGGAATAGAAACACCATATATTTT. This gives the protein CAISEGRNRNTIYF.

This clone was seen a single time. V usage is TRBV6-5 and J usage is TRBJ2-1; 7 bases are a match to TRBD2. From germline, CDR1 is MNHEY and CDR2 SVGAGI. The CDR3 sequence is 14 residues long. V lost 6 bases to trimming and J lost 8 bases; unmatched junction nucleotides: 10. CDR3 nucleotide sequence: TGTGCCAGCAGCCAGAGGCGGGGGACGGATGAGCAGTTCTTC. It translates to CASSQRRGTDEQFF.

On this clone itself: The germline gene is not matched at one end of the junction; a read error may be the cause. The V gene is TRBV7-2, the J gene TRBJ1-1; D remains ambiguous. The CDR3 is made up of 14 amino acids. Germline CDR1 and CDR2: SGHTA and FQGNSA. CDR3 amino acids: CASSSHPKNSEAFF. The CDR3 nucleotides are TGTGCCAGCAGTTCCCACCCTAAGAACAGTGAAGCTTTCTTT.

CDR3 in DNA: TGCGCCAGCAGCCAAAGTCCTCTAGGCAACTATGGCTACACCTTC. It encodes CASSQSPLGNYGYTF. The chain carries TRBV4-1 and TRBJ1-2; D remains ambiguous. Germline lookup yields CDR1 MGHRA and CDR2 YSYEKL. The CDR3 contains 15 residues. Trimming took 2 bases from V and 2 from J, leaving 12 bases between them.

The rearrangement uses TRBV4-1 and TRBJ2-1; possible D gene TRBD1, 5 bases. Between the trimmed V and J ends, which lost 0 bases and 14 bases, there was a span of 23 bases. Germline CDR1 and CDR2: MGHRA and YSYEKL. The CDR3 runs 16 residues. The CDR3 sequence: CASSQDRVLHAGAKFF. The CDR3 coding sequence is TGCGCCAGCAGCCAAGATCGGGTTCTACACGCTGGGGCCAAGTTCTTC.

The rearrangement uses TRBV30 and TRBJ2-6; D not certain. Germline-derived CDR1 and CDR2 are GTSNPN and SVGIG (reference sequence). V was cut by 5 bases and J by 0 bases, with 5 bases left in between. This CDR3 is built from 13 residues. CDR3 bases: TGTGCCTGGGACTTCTCTGGGGCCAACGTCCTGACTTTC. It specifies CAWDFSGANVLTF.

This clone was detected once. This CDR3 reads CASSPLNRGNEKLFF. The DNA for the CDR3 is TGTGCCAGCAGCCCGTTAAACAGGGGCAATGAAAAACTGTTTTTT. This sequence joins TRBV7-6 and TRBJ1-4; 7 bases map to TRBD1. The CDR3 sequence is 15 residues long. The V gene end was trimmed by 5 bases and the J gene end by 5 bases; junction bases not matched to a gene: 8. Germline V gene lookup returns CDR1 SGHVS and CDR2 FNYEAQ.

The rearrangement uses TRBV30 and TRBJ2-3; the D gene is possibly TRBD1 (5 bases). The V end was cut by 1 base, the J end by 3 bases, with 20 bases between. The CDR3 sequence is 17 residues long. CDR1 and CDR2 (germline): GTSNPN, SVGIG (reference sequence). CDR3 coding DNA: TGTGCCTGGAGTGCTCAGGTGAGAGTGGGGCTGACAGATACGCAGTATTTT. Residues: CAWSAQVRVGLTDTQYF.

The rearrangement uses TRBV10-3 and TRBJ1-2, with TRBD1 matching over 9 bases. Germline CDR1 ENHRY, CDR2 SYGVKD. Trimming removed 0 bases from V and 6 bases from J; junction bases left unmatched: 8. CDR3 length equals 16 residues. CDR3 loop: CAISESPAGQGDGYTF. In nucleotides, the CDR3 is TGTGCCATCAGTGAGTCTCCCGCGGGACAGGGAGATGGCTACACCTTC.